The 3 T cell receptor beta chains given below trace back to one sample, sequenced in a study of T cell changes during pregnancy in multiple sclerosis. The method was immunoSEQ multiplex PCR; TCRdb's version includes in-frame clones alone and lacks a portion of them. The sample has 44,000 or so clones, around 90% seen once. The sample was CD8+ T cells from peripheral blood mononuclear cells, taken after pregnancy. These receptors were collected from a female donor in good health, enrolled as a control in a pregnancy study.

This chain uses TRBV7-8 with TRBJ2-3; perhaps TRBD2 as D (5 bases). Trimming stripped 7 bases from V and 8 bases from J, with 13 bases between. The CDR3 loop spans 12 amino acids. CDR1 is SGHVS, CDR2 FQNEAQ, per germline. This CDR3 is CASTTPEGTQYF. The CDR3 bases are TGTGCCAGCACAACCCCAGAGGGTACGCAGTATTTT.

The chain joins TRBV11-2 to TRBJ2-7; D unresolved. Trimming took off 1 base at V and 3 bases at J, with 16 bases between the two ends. Germline V gene sequence: CDR1 SGHAT, CDR2 FQNNGV. The CDR3 totals 16 residues. In DNA, the CDR3 is TGTGCCAGCAGCTTAGTGCCAGGTCCATCTCTCTACGAGCAGTACTTC. The encoded protein is CASSLVPGPSLYEQYF.

This clone occurred once. V gene TRBV6-5 combines with J gene TRBJ2-7; TRBD1 aligns across 9 bases. Germline V gives CDR1 MNHEY, CDR2 SVGAGI. V lost 6 bases, J lost 1 base, and 7 bases stayed unmatched. This CDR3 has 15 residues. CDR3 DNA sequence: TGTGCCAGCAGCCTGACGGGACAGGGATCCTACGAGCAGTACTTC. It is translated as CASSLTGQGSYEQYF.